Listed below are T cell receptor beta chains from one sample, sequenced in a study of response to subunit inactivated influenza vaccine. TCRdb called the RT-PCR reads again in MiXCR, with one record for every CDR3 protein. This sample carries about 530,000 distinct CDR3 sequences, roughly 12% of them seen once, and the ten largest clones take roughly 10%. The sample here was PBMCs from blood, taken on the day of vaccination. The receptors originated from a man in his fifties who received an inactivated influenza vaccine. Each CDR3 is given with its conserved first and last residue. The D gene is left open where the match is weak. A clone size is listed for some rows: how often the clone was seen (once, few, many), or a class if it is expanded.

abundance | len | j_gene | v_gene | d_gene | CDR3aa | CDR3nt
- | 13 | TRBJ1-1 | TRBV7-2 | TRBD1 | CASSLWTGLKAFF | TGTGCCAGCAGCTTATGGACAGGGTTGAAAGCTTTCTTT
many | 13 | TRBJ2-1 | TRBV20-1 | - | CSARSVPYNEQFF | TGCAGTGCTAGGTCTGTTCCCTACAATGAGCAGTTCTTC
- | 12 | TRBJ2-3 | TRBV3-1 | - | CASSQGLDTQYF | TGTGCCAGCAGCCAGGGGTTAGATACGCAGTATTTT
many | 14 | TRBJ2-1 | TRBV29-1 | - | CSVVLGSSYNEQFF | TGCAGCGTTGTTCTCGGGAGCTCCTACAATGAGCAGTTCTTC
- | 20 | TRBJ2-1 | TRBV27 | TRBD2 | CASSFSGLAGELSSYNEQFF | TGTGCCAGCAGTTTCAGTGGACTAGCGGGGGAACTAAGCTCCTACAATGAGCAGTTCTTC
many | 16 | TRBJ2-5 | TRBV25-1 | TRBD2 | CASSEFSGGDKKTQYF | TGTGCCAGCAGTGAATTTAGCGGGGGGGATAAGAAGACCCAGTACTTC
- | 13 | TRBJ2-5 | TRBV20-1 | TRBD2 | CSASGRGAETQYF | TGCAGTGCTAGCGGGAGGGGAGCGGAGACCCAGTACTTC
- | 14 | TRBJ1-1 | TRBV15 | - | CATSRRQGAGEAFF | TGTGCCACCAGCAGACGGCAGGGCGCGGGGGAAGCTTTCTTT
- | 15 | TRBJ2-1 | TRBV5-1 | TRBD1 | CASSLDRQGHNEQFF | TGCGCCAGCAGCTTGGATCGACAGGGGCACAATGAGCAGTTCTTC
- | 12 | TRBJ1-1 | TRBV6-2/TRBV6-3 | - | CASSSRGRGAFF | TGTGCCAGCAGTTCCAGGGGTAGAGGAGCTTTCTTT
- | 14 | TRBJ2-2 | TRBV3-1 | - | CASSQSGGTGELFF | TGTGCCAGCAGCCAAAGTGGGGGGACCGGGGAGCTGTTTTTT
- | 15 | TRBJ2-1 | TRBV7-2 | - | CASSLQISSYDEQFF | TGTGCCAGCAGCTTGCAGATTTCTAGCTATGATGAGCAGTTCTTC
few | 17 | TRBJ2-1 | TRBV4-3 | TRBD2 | CASSQGSGGASYNEQFF | TGCGCCAGCAGCCAAGGGAGCGGGGGGGCCTCCTACAATGAGCAGTTCTTC
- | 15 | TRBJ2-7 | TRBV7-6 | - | CASPNDRGGDYEQYF | TGTGCCAGCCCTAACGATAGGGGTGGGGATTACGAGCAGTACTTC
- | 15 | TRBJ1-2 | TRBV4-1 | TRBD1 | CASSSPGQKDYGYTF | TGCGCCAGCAGCTCCCCGGGACAGAAGGACTATGGCTACACCTTC
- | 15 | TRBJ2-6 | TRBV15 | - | CATLEGGAGANVLTF | TGTGCAACCCTAGAGGGGGGCGCAGGGGCCAACGTCCTGACTTTC
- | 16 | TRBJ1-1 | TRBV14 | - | CASSQLGAGVDTEAFF | TGTGCCAGCAGCCAATTGGGAGCAGGGGTTGACACTGAAGCTTTCTTT
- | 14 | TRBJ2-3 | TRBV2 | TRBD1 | CASSWDRLTDTQYF | TGTGCCAGCAGTTGGGACAGGTTGACAGATACGCAGTATTTT
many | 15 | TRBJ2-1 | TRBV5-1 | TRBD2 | CASSLELAGNNEQFF | TGCGCCAGCAGCTTGGAACTAGCGGGGAACAATGAGCAGTTCTTC
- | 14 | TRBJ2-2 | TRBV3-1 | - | CASSQEGHTGELFF | TGTGCCAGCAGCCAAGAGGGGCACACCGGGGAGCTGTTTTTT
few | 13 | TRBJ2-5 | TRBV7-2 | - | CASSFFFQETQYF | TGTGCCAGCAGCTTTTTCTTTCAAGAGACCCAGTACTTC
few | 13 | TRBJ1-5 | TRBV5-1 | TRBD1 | CASSPGGREPQHF | TGCGCCAGCAGCCCAGGGGGAAGGGAGCCCCAGCATTTT
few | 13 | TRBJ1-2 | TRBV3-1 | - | CASSQGQLYGYTF | TGTGCCAGCAGCCAAGGACAGCTCTATGGCTACACCTTC
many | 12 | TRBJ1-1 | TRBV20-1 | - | CSAREVNTEAFF | TGCAGTGCTAGGGAGGTGAACACTGAAGCTTTCTTT
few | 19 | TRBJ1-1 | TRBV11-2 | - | CASSLVRPWLGLMNTEAFF | TGTGCCAGCAGCTTAGTTAGACCCTGGCTAGGGCTTATGAACACTGAAGCTTTCTTT
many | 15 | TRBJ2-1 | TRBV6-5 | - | CASTLLYSDRDEQFF | TGTGCCAGCACTTTACTTTACTCGGACCGGGATGAGCAGTTCTTC
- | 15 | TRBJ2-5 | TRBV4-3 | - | CASSQEAVGMETQYF | TGCGCCAGCAGCCAAGAGGCAGTCGGTATGGAGACCCAGTACTTC
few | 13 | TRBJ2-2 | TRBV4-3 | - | CASSLRQPGELFF | TGCGCCAGCAGCCTTCGACAGCCCGGGGAGCTGTTTTTT
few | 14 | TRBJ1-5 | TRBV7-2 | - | CASSLTGTNQPQHF | TGTGCCAGCAGCTTAACCGGGACGAATCAGCCCCAGCATTTT
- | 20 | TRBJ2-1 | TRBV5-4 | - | CASSSPRHARDLSSYNEQFF | TGTGCCAGCAGCTCGCCGCGCCACGCCCGGGACTTGAGCTCCTACAATGAGCAGTTCTTC
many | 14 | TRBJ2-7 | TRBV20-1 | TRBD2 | CSAGKAGGRYEQYF | TGCAGTGCTGGAAAAGCGGGGGGCCGCTACGAGCAGTACTTC
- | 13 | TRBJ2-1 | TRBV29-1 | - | CSVEGGRRYEQFF | TGCAGCGTTGAAGGAGGGAGAAGGTATGAGCAGTTCTTC
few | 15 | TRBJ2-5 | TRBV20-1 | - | CSARDGSGRLETQYF | TGCAGTGCTAGAGATGGTAGCGGAAGGCTAGAGACCCAGTACTTC
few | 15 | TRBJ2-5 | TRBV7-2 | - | CASSLVKAGWETQYF | TGTGCCAGCAGCTTAGTGAAGGCCGGGTGGGAGACCCAGTACTTC
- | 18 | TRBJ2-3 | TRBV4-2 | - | CASSPNPPGLKSTDTQYF | TGTGCCAGCAGCCCAAACCCCCCGGGACTCAAGAGCACAGATACGCAGTATTTT
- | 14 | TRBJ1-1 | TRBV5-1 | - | CASSPQRWNTEAFF | TGCGCCAGCAGCCCGCAACGGTGGAACACTGAAGCTTTCTTT
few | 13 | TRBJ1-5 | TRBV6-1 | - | CASSEAEGQPQHF | TGTGCCAGCAGTGAAGCCGAGGGTCAGCCCCAGCATTTT
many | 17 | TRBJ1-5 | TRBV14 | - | CASSQVRCRTGNVPQHF | TGTGCCAGCAGCCAAGTCAGATGTAGGACCGGCAATGTACCCCAGCATTTT
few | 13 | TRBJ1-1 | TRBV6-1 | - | CASSEHTNTEAFF | TGTGCCAGCAGTGAACATACGAACACTGAAGCTTTCTTT
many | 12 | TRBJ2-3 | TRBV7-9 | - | CASSQSTDTQYF | TGTGCCAGCAGCCAAAGCACAGATACGCAGTATTTT
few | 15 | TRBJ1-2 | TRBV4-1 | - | CASSQVYPGTYGYTF | TGCGCCAGCAGCCAAGTTTATCCGGGAACCTATGGCTACACCTTC
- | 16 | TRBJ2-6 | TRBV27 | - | CASSFIGHSGANVLTF | TGTGCCAGCAGTTTCATAGGACACTCTGGGGCCAACGTCCTGACTTTC
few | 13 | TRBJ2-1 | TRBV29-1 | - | CSGESSSYNEQFF | TGCAGCGGGGAGAGTAGCTCCTACAATGAGCAGTTCTTC
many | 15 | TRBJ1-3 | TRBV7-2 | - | CASSINFGTGNTIYF | TGTGCCAGCAGTATAAACTTCGGGACTGGAAACACCATATATTTT
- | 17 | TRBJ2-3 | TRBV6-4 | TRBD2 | CASSVFLPGGGTDTQYF | TGTGCCAGCAGTGTTTTCTTACCGGGAGGGGGCACAGATACGCAGTATTTT